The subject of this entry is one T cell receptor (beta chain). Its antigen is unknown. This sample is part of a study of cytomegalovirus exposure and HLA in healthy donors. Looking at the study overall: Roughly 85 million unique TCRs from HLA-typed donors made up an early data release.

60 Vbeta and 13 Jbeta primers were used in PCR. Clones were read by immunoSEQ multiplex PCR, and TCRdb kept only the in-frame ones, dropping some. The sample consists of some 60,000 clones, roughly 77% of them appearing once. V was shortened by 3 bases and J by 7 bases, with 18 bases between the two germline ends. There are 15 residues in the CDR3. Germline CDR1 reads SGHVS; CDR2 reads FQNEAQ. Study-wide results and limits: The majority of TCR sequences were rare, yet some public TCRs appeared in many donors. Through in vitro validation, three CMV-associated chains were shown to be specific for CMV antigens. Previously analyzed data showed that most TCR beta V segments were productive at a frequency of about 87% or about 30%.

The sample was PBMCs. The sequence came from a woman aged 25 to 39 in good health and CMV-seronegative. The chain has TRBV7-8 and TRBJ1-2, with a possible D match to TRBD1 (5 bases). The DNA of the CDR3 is TGTGCCAGCAGCTTGCCAGGGCAGGGAAGGGGTGGCTACACCTTC. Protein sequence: CASSLPGQGRGGYTF.